This T cell receptor beta chain derives from a study of CD8 T cells in Susac syndrome. Roughly 0.45 to 1 ug RNA was reverse transcribed with random hexamers. TCRdb independently ran MiXCR on the immunoSEQ multiplex PCR reads; one entry per CDR3 protein. The repertoire holds some 210,000 distinct CDR3 sequences, about 95% seen once, with 0.15% in the top ten. V dropped 3 bases and J dropped 5; count of bases not matched to a gene: 10. The V gene's germline CDR1 is SGHRS and CDR2 YFSETQ. This CDR3 spans 15 amino acids. The rearrangement uses TRBV5-1 and TRBJ2-5; 7 positions match TRBD2. The specimen was CD4+ T cells from PBMCs. The sequence was obtained from a human donor with Susac syndrome. CDR3 sequence (DNA): TGCGCCAGCAGCTCAAACGGACTAGTTGGCGAGACCCAGTACTTC. This gives the protein CASSSNGLVGETQYF.